This entry lists 19 T cell receptor beta chains sequenced from one sample in a study of monozygotic twins with inflammatory bowel disease. TCRdb re-called the 5' RACE reads; every CDR3 protein appears as one record, without DNA. The sample's table shows 300,000 to 350,000 distinct CDR3 sequences. Material for sequencing was blood. These receptors originate from a human donor with ulcerative colitis or Crohn's disease, or a healthy co-twin of an affected twin (not recorded which).

The rearrangement joins TRBV7-9 to TRBJ2-1; the TCRdb call, TRBD2, lacks DNA for checking. The CDR3 extends over 15 amino acids. Looked up from germline, CDR1 is SEHNR and CDR2 is FQNEAQ (reference sequence). CDR3 residues: CASSLVEPLFNEQFF.

The V gene is TRBV4-1, the J gene TRBJ1-3. The CDR3 totals 17 residues. Germline V gene data show CDR1 as MGHRA and CDR2 as YSYEKL. Here the CDR3 reads CASSPYTRSLHGNTIYF.

The chain recombines TRBV3-1 with TRBJ1-2; TCRdb calls TRBD1, which cannot be checked without DNA. Germline V gene data show CDR1 as LGHDT and CDR2 as YNNKEL (reference sequence). The CDR3 totals 15 residues. The CDR3 reads CASSPGTGGYYGYTF.

The J gene is TRBJ2-7, the V gene TRBV12-3 or TRBV12-4. CDR3 length: 12 amino acids. The CDR3 spells CASSFEIYEQYF.

The chain recombines TRBV30 with TRBJ2-2; TCRdb gives TRBD1 as the D gene, but with no DNA this cannot be confirmed. CDR1 and CDR2 from the germline V gene are GTSNPN and SVGIG (reference sequence). The CDR3 runs to 14 residues. The CDR3: CAWGTGTGTGELFF.

The gene calls are TRBV20-1 and TRBJ2-5; TCRdb calls TRBD2, which cannot be checked without DNA. CDR1 and CDR2 (germline): DFQATT, SNEGSKA (reference sequence). This CDR3 is built from 14 residues. CDR3 amino acids: CSARPKGEGETQYF.

The chain joins TRBV28 to TRBJ1-3; no DNA is available, so the TRBD1 call from TCRdb remains unchecked. This CDR3 is built from 15 residues. Per the germline V gene, CDR1 is MDHEN and CDR2 is SYDVKM. The CDR3 loop reads CASRGQGLSGNTIYF.

The chain uses TRBV12-3 or TRBV12-4 and TRBJ2-7; TCRdb outputs TRBD1, but without DNA this stays unchecked. This CDR3 has 14 residues. CDR3 region: CASSPRGGGYEQYF.

J is TRBJ2-1 and V is TRBV10-2; TCRdb returns TRBD1, unconfirmable since there is no DNA. The CDR3 is 14 amino acids. Germline V gives CDR1 WSHSY, CDR2 SAAADI. The chain's CDR3 is CASSDEGIYNEQFF.

This chain connects TRBV9 to TRBJ1-2; the TCRdb D gene call, TRBD1, has no DNA to confirm it. Per germline, CDR1 SGDLS and CDR2 YYNGEE. The CDR3 has 15 residues. CDR3 sequence reads: CASSVRDRTLYGYTF.

The chain recombines TRBV20-1 with TRBJ2-7; TCRdb indicates TRBD1, and absent DNA this call remains unverified. This CDR3 spans 13 amino acids. Per the germline V gene, CDR1 is DFQATT and CDR2 is SNEGSKA (reference sequence). The CDR3 reads CSASRDRAYEQYF.

The rearrangement uses TRBV30 and TRBJ1-5; the TCRdb call, TRBD1, lacks DNA for checking. This CDR3 comprises 13 residues. CDR1 is GTSNPN, CDR2 SVGIG, per germline (reference sequence). CDR3 sequence: CASCRVGNQPQHF.

The rearrangement links TRBV18 to TRBJ2-2; the TRBD1 assignment by TCRdb is unverifiable without DNA. Germline CDR1 is KGHSH and CDR2 is LQKENI. The CDR3 has 15 residues. CDR3 sequence reads: CASSNQQGGAGELFF.

This sequence joins TRBV28 and TRBJ1-5; TCRdb's D call, TRBD1, is unchecked because there is no DNA. CDR3 length equals 13 residues. Germline V gene data show CDR1 as MDHEN and CDR2 as SYDVKM. CDR3 sequence reads: CAAGTGANQPQHF.

This rearrangement joins TRBV20-1 to TRBJ2-1; TCRdb's D call of TRBD1 is untestable without DNA. This CDR3 has 15 residues. Germline assignment: CDR1 DFQATT and CDR2 SNEGSKA (reference sequence). The CDR3: CSAIPGRVVYNEQFF.

The chain employs TRBV19 and TRBJ1-5; the TCRdb call, TRBD1, lacks DNA for checking. Germline V lookup: CDR1 LNHDA, CDR2 SQIVND (reference sequence). CDR3 length: 18 residues. CDR3 residues: CASSIRPMTGGGNQPQHF. The full variable domain, rest sourced from reference TRBV19 and TRBJ1-5, is DGGITQSPKYLFRKEGQNVTLSCEQNLNHDAMYWYRQDPGQGLRLIYYSQIVNDFQKGDIAEGYSVSREKKESFPLTVTSAQKNPTAFYLCASSIRPMTGGGNQPQHFGDGTRLSIL.

The chain links TRBV6-8 to TRBJ2-3; as DNA is missing, the TRBD1 call by TCRdb cannot be tested. This CDR3 spans 17 amino acids. Germline loops: CDR1 MNHGY, CDR2 SAAAGT. The CDR3: CASSRDREQKGQDTQYF.

CDR3: CAWSPGRTGTPNSPLHF. This rearrangement joins TRBV30 to TRBJ1-6; TCRdb reports TRBD1, a call that lacks DNA to check it against. This CDR3 comprises 17 residues. Germline V gene sequence: CDR1 GTSNPN, CDR2 SVGIG (reference sequence).

The CDR3 reads CASSLERTGEGDNQPQHF. This rearrangement joins TRBV5-1 to TRBJ1-5; TCRdb proposes TRBD1, but this gene call is untestable without DNA. CDR1 and CDR2 (germline): SGHRS, YFSETQ. The CDR3 is 18 residues long.